This T cell receptor beta chain appears in the sequencing data of a study of T cell responses to AZD1222 COVID-19 vaccine. Germline values: CDR1 LNHDA, CDR2 SQIVND (reference sequence). The CDR3 covers 17 residues. V was clipped by 2 bases and J by 5 bases; unmatched bases: 7. Concerning this clone: Its antigen is not known.

Study-wide findings and caveats: Spike was spanned by vaccine-associated CD4 TCRs, with dominance at 160-218 and 743-854. Repertoire sampling was restricted to post-peak T cell response timepoints.

Method: immunoSEQ multiplex PCR; TCRdb's copy keeps in-frame clones and lacks some. The table shows approximately 120,000 clones, with 70% to 90% occurring only once. This specimen consisted of peripheral blood, obtained 28 days after the second AZD1222 dose. The chain uses TRBV19 and TRBJ2-2; 11 bases are a match to TRBD2. This TCR was recovered from an adult who received the AZD1222 COVID-19 vaccine. CDR3 sequence (DNA): TGTGCCAGTAGTATAATTAGCGGGAGGGCCGGGACCGGGGAGCTGTTTTTT. It translates to CASSIISGRAGTGELFF. The entire variable domain, with the rest obtained from reference TRBV19 and TRBJ2-2, is as follows: DGGITQSPKYLFRKEGQNVTLSCEQNLNHDAMYWYRQDPGQGLRLIYYSQIVNDFQKGDIAEGYSVSREKKESFPLTVTSAQKNPTAFYLCASSIISGRAGTGELFFGEGSRLTVL.